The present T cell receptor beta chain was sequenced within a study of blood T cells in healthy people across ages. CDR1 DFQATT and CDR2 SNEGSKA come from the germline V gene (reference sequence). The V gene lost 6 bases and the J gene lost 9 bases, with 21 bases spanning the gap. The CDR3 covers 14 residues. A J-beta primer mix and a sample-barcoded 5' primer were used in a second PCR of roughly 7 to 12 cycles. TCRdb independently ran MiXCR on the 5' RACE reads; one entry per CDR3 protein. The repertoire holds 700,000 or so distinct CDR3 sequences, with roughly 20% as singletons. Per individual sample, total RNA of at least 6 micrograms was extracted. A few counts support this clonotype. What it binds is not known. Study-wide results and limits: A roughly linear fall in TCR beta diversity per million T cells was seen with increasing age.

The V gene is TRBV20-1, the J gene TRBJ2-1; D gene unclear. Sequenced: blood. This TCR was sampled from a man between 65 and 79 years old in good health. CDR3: CSAIRADGDAEQFF. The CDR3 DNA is TGCAGTGCGATAAGGGCGGACGGTGACGCTGAGCAGTTCTTC.